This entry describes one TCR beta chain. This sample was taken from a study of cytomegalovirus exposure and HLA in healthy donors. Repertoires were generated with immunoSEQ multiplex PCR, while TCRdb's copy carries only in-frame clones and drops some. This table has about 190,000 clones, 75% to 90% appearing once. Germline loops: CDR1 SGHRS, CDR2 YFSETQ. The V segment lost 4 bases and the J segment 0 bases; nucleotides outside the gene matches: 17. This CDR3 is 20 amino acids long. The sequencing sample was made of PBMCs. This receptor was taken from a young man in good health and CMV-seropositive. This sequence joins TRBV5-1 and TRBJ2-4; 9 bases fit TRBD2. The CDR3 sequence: CASSPAGGRDGGAAKNIQYF. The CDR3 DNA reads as TGCGCCAGCAGCCCGGCGGGGGGGAGGGATGGTGGTGCAGCCAAAAACATTCAGTACTTC. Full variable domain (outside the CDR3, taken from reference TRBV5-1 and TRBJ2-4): KAGVTQTPRYLIKTRGQQVTLSCSPISGHRSVSWYQQTPGQGLQFLFEYFSETQRNKGNFPGRFSGRQFSNSRSEMNVSTLELGDSALYLCASSPAGGRDGGAAKNIQYFGAGTRLSVL.